This T cell receptor (beta chain) was recorded in a study of blood T cells in healthy people across ages. Researchers collected about 9.7 milliliters of peripheral blood from every single donor. The V gene's germline CDR1 is KGHDR and CDR2 SFDVKD. This CDR3 spans 16 amino acids. Trimming pared 4 bases from V and 0 bases from J, leaving 9 bases between. Then a second PCR, running roughly 7 to 12 cycles, was carried out with a sample-barcoded 5' primer and a J-beta primer mix. TCRdb re-called the 5' RACE reads with MiXCR, one entry per CDR3 protein. Here the sample spans about 640,000 distinct CDR3 sequences, approximately 40% being singletons.

Sequencing was performed on blood. This receptor was identified in an older man in good health. The chain employs TRBV24-1 and TRBJ2-6; possible D gene TRBD1, 5 bases. The CDR3 sequence is CATSETRASGANVLTF. CDR3 bases: TGTGCCACCAGTGAGACCAGGGCCTCTGGGGCCAACGTCCTGACTTTC.